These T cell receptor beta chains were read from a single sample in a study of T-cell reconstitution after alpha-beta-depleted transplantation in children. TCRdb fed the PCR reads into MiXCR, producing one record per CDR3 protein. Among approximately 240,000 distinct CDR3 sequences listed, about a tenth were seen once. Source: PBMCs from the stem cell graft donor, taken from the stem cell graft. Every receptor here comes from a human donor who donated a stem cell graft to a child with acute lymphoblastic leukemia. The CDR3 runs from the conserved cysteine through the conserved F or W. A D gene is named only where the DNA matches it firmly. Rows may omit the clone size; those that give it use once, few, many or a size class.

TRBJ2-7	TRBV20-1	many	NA	CSATAMRAVDYEQYF	TGCAGTGCCACGGCTATGCGGGCAGTGGATTACGAGCAGTACTTC
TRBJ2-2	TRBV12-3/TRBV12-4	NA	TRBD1	CASKGQVITGELFF	TGTGCCAGCAAGGGACAGGTCATAACCGGGGAGCTGTTTTTT
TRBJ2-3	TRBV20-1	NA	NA	CSGVNTDTQYF	TGCAGTGGGGTGAACACAGATACGCAGTATTTT
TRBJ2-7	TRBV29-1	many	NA	CSVLAGVASYEQYF	TGCAGCGTTCTTGCAGGGGTGGCCTCCTACGAGCAGTACTTC
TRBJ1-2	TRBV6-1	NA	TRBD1	CASSEFRQGANYGYTF	TGTGCCAGCAGTGAATTCAGACAGGGGGCGAACTATGGCTACACCTTC
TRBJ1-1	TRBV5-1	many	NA	CASSLALGTETEAFF	TGCGCCAGCAGCTTGGCTCTCGGGACGGAAACTGAAGCTTTCTTT
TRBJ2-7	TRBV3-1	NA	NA	CASSQGGRGGYEQYF	TGTGCCAGCAGCCAAGGAGGAAGGGGAGGCTACGAGCAGTACTTC
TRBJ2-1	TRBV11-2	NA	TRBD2	CASSSVAGGTLSYNEQFF	TGTGCCAGCAGCTCCGTAGCGGGGGGGACCCTTTCCTACAATGAGCAGTTCTTC
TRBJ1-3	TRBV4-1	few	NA	CASSQLDLIDRGNTIYF	TGCGCCAGCAGCCAATTAGATCTAATCGACCGTGGAAACACCATATATTTT
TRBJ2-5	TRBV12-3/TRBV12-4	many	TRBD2	CASSQDQLAGLQETQYF	TGTGCCAGCAGTCAGGACCAACTAGCGGGGCTCCAAGAGACCCAGTACTTC
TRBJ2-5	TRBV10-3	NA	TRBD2	CAISPQPGLRETQYF	TGTGCCATCAGCCCCCAGCCGGGACTAAGAGAGACCCAGTACTTC
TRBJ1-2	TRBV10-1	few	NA	CASSESGYGYTF	TGCGCCAGCAGTGAATCAGGCTATGGCTACACCTTC
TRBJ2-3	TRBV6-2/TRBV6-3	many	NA	CASSLGTTDTQYF	TGTGCCAGCAGCCTGGGGACCACAGATACGCAGTATTTT
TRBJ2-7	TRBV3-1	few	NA	CASSQDKYEQYF	TGTGCCAGCAGCCAAGACAAATACGAGCAGTACTTC
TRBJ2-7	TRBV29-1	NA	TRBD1	CSALGQGGEQYF	TGCAGCGCTTTAGGACAGGGGGGCGAGCAGTACTTC
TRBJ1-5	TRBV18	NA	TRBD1	CASSQDREGQPQHF	TGTGCCAGCTCACAAGACAGGGAGGGTCAGCCCCAGCATTTT
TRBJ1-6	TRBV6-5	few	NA	CASSYSSAGWNSPLHF	TGTGCCAGCAGTTACTCATCGGCAGGGTGGAATTCACCCCTCCACTTT
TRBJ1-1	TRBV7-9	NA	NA	CASMAGLVTEAFF	TGTGCCAGCATGGCAGGGCTAGTCACTGAAGCTTTCTTT
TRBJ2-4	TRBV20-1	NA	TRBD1	CSAREPGGAGVAKNIQYF	TGCAGTGCTAGAGAGCCAGGGGGCGCGGGTGTAGCCAAAAACATTCAGTACTTC
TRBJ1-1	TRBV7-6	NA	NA	CASSNPGGARNTEAFF	TGTGCCAGCAGCAACCCGGGGGGGGCTAGGAACACTGAAGCTTTCTTT
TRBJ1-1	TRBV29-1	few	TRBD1	CSVDGGQGLSEAFF	TGCAGCGTTGATGGGGGACAGGGGCTCTCTGAAGCTTTCTTT
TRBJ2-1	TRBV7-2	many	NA	CASSNLDRWGISYNEQFF	TGTGCCAGCAGTAACCTCGATAGGTGGGGTATCTCCTACAATGAGCAGTTCTTC
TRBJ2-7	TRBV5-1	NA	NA	CASSYDIYEQYF	TGCGCCAGCAGCTACGACATTTACGAGCAGTACTTC
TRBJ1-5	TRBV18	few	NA	CASSTKDRQPQHF	TGTGCCAGCTCAACCAAAGATCGCCAGCCCCAGCATTTT
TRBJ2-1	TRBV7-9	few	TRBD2	CASSFPVNPREGQFF	TGTGCCAGCAGCTTTCCTGTAAACCCCCGGGAGGGGCAGTTCTTC
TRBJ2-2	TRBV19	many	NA	CASSISVTGELFF	TGTGCCAGTAGTATCTCAGTGACCGGGGAGCTGTTTTTT
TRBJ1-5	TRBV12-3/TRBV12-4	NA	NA	CASSPDINSNQPQHF	TGTGCCAGCAGTCCGGACATAAATAGCAATCAGCCCCAGCATTTT
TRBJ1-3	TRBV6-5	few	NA	CASSYGLDQNTIYF	TGTGCCAGCAGTTACGGGCTTGATCAAAACACCATATATTTT
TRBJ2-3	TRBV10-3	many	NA	CAISRSGTSTDTQYF	TGTGCCATCAGTCGTAGCGGCACTAGCACAGATACGCAGTATTTT
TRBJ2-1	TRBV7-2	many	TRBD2	CASSLYSGAQFNEQFF	TGTGCCAGCAGCTTATATAGCGGGGCCCAATTCAATGAGCAGTTCTTC
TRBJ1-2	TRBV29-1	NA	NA	CSVESGDGYTF	TGCAGCGTTGAATCGGGGGACGGCTACACCTTC
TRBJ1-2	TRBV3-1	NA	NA	CASSQQGSGYGYTF	TGTGCCAGCAGCCAACAGGGGTCTGGATATGGCTACACCTTC
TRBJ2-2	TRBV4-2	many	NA	CASSQGTGELFF	TGTGCCAGCAGCCAAGGCACCGGGGAGCTGTTTTTT
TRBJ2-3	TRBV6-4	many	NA	CASSDSKGGTDTQYF	TGTGCCAGCAGTGACTCGAAGGGGGGCACAGATACGCAGTATTTT
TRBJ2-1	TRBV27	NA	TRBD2	CASSFGAGGFKNEQFF	TGTGCCAGCAGTTTTGGAGCGGGGGGGTTTAAGAATGAGCAGTTCTTC
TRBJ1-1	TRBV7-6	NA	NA	CASRESVANTEAFF	TGTGCCAGCAGGGAGAGCGTTGCGAACACTGAAGCTTTCTTT